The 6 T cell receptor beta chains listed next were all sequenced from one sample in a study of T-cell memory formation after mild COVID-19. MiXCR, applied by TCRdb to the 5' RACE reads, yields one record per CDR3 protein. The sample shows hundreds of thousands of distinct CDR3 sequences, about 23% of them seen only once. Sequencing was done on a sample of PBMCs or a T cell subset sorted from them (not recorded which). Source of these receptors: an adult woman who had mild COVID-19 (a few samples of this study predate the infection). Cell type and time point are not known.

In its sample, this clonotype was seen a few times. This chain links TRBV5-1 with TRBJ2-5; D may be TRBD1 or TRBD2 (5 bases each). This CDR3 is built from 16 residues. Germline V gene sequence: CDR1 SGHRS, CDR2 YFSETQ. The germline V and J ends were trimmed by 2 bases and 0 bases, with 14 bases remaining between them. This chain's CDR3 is CASSLGTTSYQETQYF. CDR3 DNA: TGCGCCAGCAGCTTAGGGACCACCTCGTACCAAGAGACCCAGTACTTC.

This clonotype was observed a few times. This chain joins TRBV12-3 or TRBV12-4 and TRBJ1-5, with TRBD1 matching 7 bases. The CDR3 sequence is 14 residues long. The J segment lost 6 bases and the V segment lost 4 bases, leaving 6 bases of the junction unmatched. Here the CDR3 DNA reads TGTGCCAGCAGTTCCGGGACAGCGAGTCAGCCCCAGCATTTT. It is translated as CASSSGTASQPQHF.

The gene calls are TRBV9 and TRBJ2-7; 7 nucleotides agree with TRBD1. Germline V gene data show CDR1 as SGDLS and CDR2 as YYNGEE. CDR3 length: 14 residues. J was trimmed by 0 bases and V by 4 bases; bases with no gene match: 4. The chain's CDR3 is CASSPWTGSYEQYF. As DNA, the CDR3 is TGTGCCAGCAGCCCCTGGACAGGCTCCTACGAGCAGTACTTC.

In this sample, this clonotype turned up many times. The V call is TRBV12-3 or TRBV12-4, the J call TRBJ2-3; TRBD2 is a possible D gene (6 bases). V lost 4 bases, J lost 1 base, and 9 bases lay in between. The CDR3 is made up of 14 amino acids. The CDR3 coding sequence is TGTGCCAGCAGTTGGGGCGGGGGCACAGATACGCAGTATTTT. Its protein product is CASSWGGGTDTQYF.

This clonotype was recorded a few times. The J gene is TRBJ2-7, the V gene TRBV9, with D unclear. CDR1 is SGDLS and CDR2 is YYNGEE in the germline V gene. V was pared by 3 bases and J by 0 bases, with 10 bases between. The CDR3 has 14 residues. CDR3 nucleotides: TGTGCCAGCAGCGGGACCCGGAGCTCCTACGAGCAGTACTTC. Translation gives CASSGTRSSYEQYF.

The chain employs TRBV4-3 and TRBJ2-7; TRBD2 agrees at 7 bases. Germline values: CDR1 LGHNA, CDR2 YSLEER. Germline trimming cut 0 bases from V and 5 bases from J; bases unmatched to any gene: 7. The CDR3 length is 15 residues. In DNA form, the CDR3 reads TGCGCCAGCAGCCAAGATCCAGCGGGGTTGGACGAGCAGTACTTC. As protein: CASSQDPAGLDEQYF.